One sample yielded the 22 T cell receptor beta chains listed below, sequenced in a study of response to subunit inactivated influenza vaccine (dated by TCRdb to 2016 to 2019). Library creation used RT-PCR. The instrument was an Illumina HiSeq 2500. The raw public data were reprocessed by TCRdb itself: fastp quality trimming at Q25, MiXCR clonotype calling, in-frame beta chains only. One record per CDR3 amino acid sequence lists the most common genes and DNA. Across this sample there are over 150,000 distinct CDR3 sequences, with about 10% seen only once. Clones ranked in the top ten supply around 40% of the sample. The specimen comprised CD8+ T cells sorted from PBMCs, sampled around 25 months after vaccination. The receptors were gathered from a man aged 50 to 69 who received an inactivated influenza vaccine. Donor details come from another sample of the same person, matched by shared clones.

The chain recombines TRBV27 with TRBJ2-1; TRBD2 is a possible D gene (6 bases). The CDR3 length is 13 residues. Between the trimmed V and J ends, which lost 0 bases and 12 bases, there was a span of 12 bases. Germline loops: CDR1 MNHEY, CDR2 SMNVEV (reference sequence). CDR3 loop: CASSLSGEVGQFF. CDR3 in DNA: TGTGCCAGCAGTTTATCAGGGGAGGTTGGGCAGTTCTTC.

This clonotype was recorded a few times. This chain connects TRBV6-1 to TRBJ1-1; D might be TRBD1 (5 bases). CDR3 size: 14 residues. Germline CDR1 reads MNHNS; CDR2 reads SASEGT. The germline V and J ends were trimmed by 1 base and 3 bases, with 9 bases remaining between them. CDR3 in amino acids: CASSEGQGYTEAFF. The CDR3 nucleotides are TGTGCCAGCAGTGAAGGGCAGGGATACACTGAAGCTTTCTTT.

The chain recombines TRBV5-6 with TRBJ2-1; the match to TRBD2 covers 7 bases. CDR3 size: 13 residues. Per germline, CDR1 SGHDT and CDR2 YYEEEE. V lost 4 bases and J lost 9; bases outside the gene matches: 7. The chain's CDR3 is CASSRAGVSEQFF. The DNA for the CDR3 is TGTGCCAGCAGCCGGGCGGGGGTAAGTGAGCAGTTCTTC. Together with reference TRBV5-6 and TRBJ2-1, the CDR3 gives the full variable domain: DAGVTQSPTHLIKTRGQQVTLRCSPKSGHDTVSWYQQALGQGPQFIFQYYEEEERQRGNFPDRFSGHQFPNYSSELNVNALLLGDSALYLCASSRAGVSEQFFGPGTRLTVL.

The table lists this clonotype with many counts. This chain joins TRBV2 and TRBJ2-1; no clear D gene. Germline-derived CDR1 and CDR2 are SNHLY and FYNNEI. Trimming left V 6 bases short and J 10 bases short, with 13 bases between. This CDR3 region has 12 residues. The chain's CDR3 is CASSSWTREQFF. The CDR3 coding sequence is TGTGCCAGCAGCTCATGGACGAGGGAGCAGTTCTTC. Supplemented by reference TRBV2 and TRBJ2-1, the full variable domain reads EPEVTQTPSHQVTQMGQEVILRCVPISNHLYFYWYRQILGQKVEFLVSFYNNEISEKSEIFDDQFSVERPDGSNFTLKIRSTKLEDSAMYFCASSSWTREQFFGPGTRLTVL.

This clonotype showed up many times. The genes are TRBV4-3 and TRBJ2-1; 7 bases agree with TRBD2. The ends lost 2 bases at V and 0 bases at J; junction bases unmatched: 7. CDR1 LGHNA and CDR2 YSLEER come from the germline V gene. This CDR3 spans 17 amino acids. The DNA of the CDR3 is TGCGCCAGCAGCCAAAGGCTAGCGGATAGCTCCTACAATGAGCAGTTCTTC. Translation gives CASSQRLADSSYNEQFF.

This clonotype was seen a few times. V gene TRBV10-1 combines with J gene TRBJ2-1; D is uncertain. Germline CDR1 WNHNN, CDR2 SYGVQD (reference sequence). There are 13 residues in the CDR3. V was clipped by 3 bases and J by 9 bases, with 12 bases between them. The CDR3 region has the DNA TGCGCCAGCAGTGACCCCAGTCCTGGTGAGCAGTTCTTC. It codes for CASSDPSPGEQFF.

With respect to this clonotype: Compared with germline, one end of the junction differs, possibly owing to a read error. The J gene is TRBJ2-1, the V gene TRBV27; 10 bases map to TRBD2. Germline CDR1 reads MNHEY; CDR2 reads SMNVEV (reference sequence). The CDR3 spans 16 residues. CDR3 in amino acids: CSSNPVSGGVYNEQFF. CDR3 DNA sequence: TGTTCCAGCAACCCGGTCAGCGGGGGGGTGTACAATGAGCAGTTCTTC.

The gene calls are TRBV10-3 and TRBJ2-1, with D maybe TRBD2 (6 bases). Germline CDR1 ENHRY, CDR2 SYGVKD. CDR3 size: 14 residues. V dropped 0 bases and J dropped 7 bases, with 10 bases sitting between them. CDR3: CAISESVGGNEQFF. CDR3 coding DNA: TGTGCCATCAGTGAGTCAGTCGGGGGAAATGAGCAGTTCTTC.

This chain uses TRBV7-9 with TRBJ2-1, with D possibly matching TRBD1 (6 bases). V was clipped by 4 bases and J by 9 bases, with 10 bases between them. The V gene's germline CDR1 is SEHNR and CDR2 FQNEAQ (reference sequence). CDR3 size: 12 residues. The DNA for the CDR3 is TGTGCCAGCAGCTCAGGGGAAGGTGAGCAGTTCTTC. Its translation: CASSSGEGEQFF.

This clonotype has more than one count but fewer than ten. This chain connects TRBV5-1 to TRBJ2-7; 8 bases align to TRBD2. V dropped 0 bases and J dropped 0; count of bases not matched to a gene: 2. The germline V gene encodes CDR1 SGHRS and CDR2 YFSETQ. The CDR3 is 15 amino acids. This CDR3 is CASSLASGPSYEQYF. DNA for the CDR3: TGCGCCAGCAGCTTGGCTAGCGGGCCCTCCTACGAGCAGTACTTC.

The table lists this clonotype with a few counts. The chain is built from TRBV29-1 and TRBJ2-3; 8 positions match TRBD1. The CDR3 contains 15 residues. V gave up 4 bases and J gave up 4 bases; unmatched junction bases: 10. Germline-derived CDR1 and CDR2 are SQVTM and ANQGSEA. The CDR3 reads CSVADAQGEADTQYF. The CDR3 DNA reads as TGCAGCGTTGCCGACGCACAGGGGGAGGCAGATACGCAGTATTTT.

This clonotype was counted between two and nine times. J is TRBJ2-3 and V is TRBV13, with D perhaps TRBD2 (7 bases). This CDR3 spans 17 amino acids. V lost 3 bases and J 2 bases, leaving 18 bases between the germline ends. Per germline, CDR1 PRHDT and CDR2 FYEKMQ (reference sequence). CDR3 sequence (DNA): TGTGCCAGCAGCTTTTCCTTTGGCGGGGGCTACACAGATACGCAGTATTTT. Translated, it gives CASSFSFGGGYTDTQYF.

This clonotype has a handful of counts. J is TRBJ1-1 and V is TRBV3-1; D is undetermined. There are 15 residues in the CDR3. The germline CDR1 and CDR2 sequences are LGHDT and YNNKEL (reference sequence). V lost 0 bases to trimming and J lost 1 base, with 9 bases between them. The CDR3, as DNA: TGTGCCAGCAGCCAAGATCTGGCCCAGAACACTGAAGCTTTCTTT. This sequence encodes CASSQDLAQNTEAFF.

Points on this clonotype: Its ends do not fully match the called genes, so a read error is possible. The rearrangement uses TRBV25-1 and TRBJ1-1, with TRBD1 identical over 9 bases. The CDR3 totals 17 residues. Germline V CDR1 and CDR2: MGHDK, SYGVNS. The CDR3 coding sequence is TGTGCCTGCAGTCCGGGACAGGGAGGAGACGGGAACACTGAAGCTTTCTTT. This codes for CACSPGQGGDGNTEAFF.

This clonotype was detected a few times. The V and J genes are TRBV4-1 and TRBJ2-1; 9 positions match TRBD2. There are 16 residues in the CDR3. After removal of 3 bases from V and 4 bases from J, the junction contained 7 bases not matched to a gene. Germline CDR1 reads MGHRA; CDR2 reads YSYEKL. In DNA, the CDR3 is TGCGCCAGCAGCCACATGACTAGCGGCGGTTACAATGAGCAGTTCTTC. This codes for CASSHMTSGGYNEQFF.

V and J are TRBV7-9 and TRBJ2-7, with D hard to call. CDR1 is SEHNR and CDR2 is FQNEAQ in the germline V gene (reference sequence). The CDR3 has 15 amino acids. Deletions cut 1 base from V and 5 bases from J, with 15 bases between. The CDR3 DNA reads TGTGCCAGCAGCTTAGAAAGGTATATGGGCGACGAGCAGTACTTC. It encodes CASSLERYMGDEQYF.

This clonotype was detected only a few times. V gene TRBV7-9 combines with J gene TRBJ2-5; 7 bases match TRBD2. This CDR3 has 11 residues. Germline values: CDR1 SEHNR, CDR2 FQNEAQ (reference sequence). V was clipped by 11 bases and J by 5 bases; unmatched bases: 5. For the CDR3, the DNA is TGTGCCGTACTAGCGCTGGAGACCCAGTACTTC. Translation gives CAVLALETQYF.

The chain links TRBV6-2 or TRBV6-3 to TRBJ2-3; D uncertain. The V end lost 7 bases, the J end lost 2 bases, and 10 bases lay between the germline ends. This CDR3 comprises 13 residues. The germline CDR1 and CDR2 sequences are MNHEY and SVGEGT. In DNA form, the CDR3 reads TGTGCCAGCACGCGGCGAAACACAGATACGCAGTATTTT. This sequence encodes CASTRRNTDTQYF.

This clonotype was found a few times. The genes are TRBV2 and TRBJ1-3, with D unclear. This CDR3 has 16 residues. The V gene's germline CDR1 is SNHLY and CDR2 FYNNEI. The V end was cut by 4 bases, the J end by 2 bases, with 15 bases between. CDR3 protein: CASSGGIEDPGNTIYF. Written as DNA, the CDR3 is TGTGCCAGCAGTGGCGGAATTGAAGACCCTGGAAACACCATATATTTT.

The chain is built from TRBV30 and TRBJ2-2, with 11 positions matching TRBD1. Germline V gene sequence: CDR1 GTSNPN, CDR2 SVGIG (reference sequence). This CDR3 spans 12 amino acids. CDR3 sequence reads: CGGTGGTGELFF. The CDR3 bases are TGTGGCGGGACAGGGGGCACCGGGGAGCTGTTTTTT.

A few counts support this clonotype. The rearrangement joins TRBV10-3 to TRBJ2-3; the D is unclear. Germline V gene data show CDR1 as ENHRY and CDR2 as SYGVKD. V was trimmed by 2 bases and J by 4 bases, leaving 13 bases between them. The length of the CDR3 is 15 residues. CDR3 protein: CAISEEQIEADTQYF. CDR3 bases: TGTGCCATCAGTGAGGAGCAAATTGAGGCAGATACGCAGTATTTT.

This clonotype has only a few counts. The V gene is TRBV30, the J gene TRBJ1-1; no definite D call. The germline CDR1 and CDR2 sequences are GTSNPN and SVGIG (reference sequence). Trimming left V 5 bases short and J 4 bases short, with 11 bases between. There are 12 residues in the CDR3. CDR3 protein: CAWGLKFTEAFF. In DNA, the CDR3 is TGTGCCTGGGGATTAAAGTTCACTGAAGCTTTCTTT.